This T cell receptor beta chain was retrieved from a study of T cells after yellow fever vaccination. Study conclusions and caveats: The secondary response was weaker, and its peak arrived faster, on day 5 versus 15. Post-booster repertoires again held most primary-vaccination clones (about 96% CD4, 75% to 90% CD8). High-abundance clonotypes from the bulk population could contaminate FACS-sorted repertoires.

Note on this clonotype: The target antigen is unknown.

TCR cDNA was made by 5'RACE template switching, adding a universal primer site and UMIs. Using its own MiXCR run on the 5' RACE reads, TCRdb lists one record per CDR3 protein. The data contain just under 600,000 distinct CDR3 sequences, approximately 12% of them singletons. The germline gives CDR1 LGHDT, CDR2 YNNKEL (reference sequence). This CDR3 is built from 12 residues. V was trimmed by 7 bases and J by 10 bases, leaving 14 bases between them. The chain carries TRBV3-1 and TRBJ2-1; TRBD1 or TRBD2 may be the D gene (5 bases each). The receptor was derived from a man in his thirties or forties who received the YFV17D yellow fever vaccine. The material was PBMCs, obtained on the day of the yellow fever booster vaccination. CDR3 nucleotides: TGTGCCAGCACACGAGGGACGCGCGAGCAGTTCTTC. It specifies CASTRGTREQFF.